Given below is one TCR beta chain in context. The antigen is not known. Measured with immunoSEQ multiplex PCR; TCRdb has only the in-frame clones, and not every one. The sample holds some 120,000 clones, 90% to 95% seen once. The data derive from a study of T cell responses to AZD1222 COVID-19 vaccine. Study-wide points: Donors were chiefly white British, with a greater number of females, and clonal diversity was perhaps underestimated. Once two AZD1222 doses were given, Spike-specific TCR breadth and depth went up. The reported proportion of spike-specific TCRs targeting unmutated variant regions was nearly half.

V lost 2 bases to trimming and J lost 0 bases, with 13 bases between them. CDR3 length equals 16 residues. Germline loops: CDR1 MNHEY, CDR2 SVGAGI. The receptor was isolated from an adult in good health. The rearrangement joins TRBV6-5 to TRBJ1-1; maybe TRBD1 (5 bases). Material: peripheral blood, obtained on day 0 of AZD1222 vaccination. CDR3 region: CASSYRSTAMNTEAFF. The CDR3 nucleotides are TGTGCCAGCAGTTACCGATCGACAGCGATGAACACTGAAGCTTTCTTT.